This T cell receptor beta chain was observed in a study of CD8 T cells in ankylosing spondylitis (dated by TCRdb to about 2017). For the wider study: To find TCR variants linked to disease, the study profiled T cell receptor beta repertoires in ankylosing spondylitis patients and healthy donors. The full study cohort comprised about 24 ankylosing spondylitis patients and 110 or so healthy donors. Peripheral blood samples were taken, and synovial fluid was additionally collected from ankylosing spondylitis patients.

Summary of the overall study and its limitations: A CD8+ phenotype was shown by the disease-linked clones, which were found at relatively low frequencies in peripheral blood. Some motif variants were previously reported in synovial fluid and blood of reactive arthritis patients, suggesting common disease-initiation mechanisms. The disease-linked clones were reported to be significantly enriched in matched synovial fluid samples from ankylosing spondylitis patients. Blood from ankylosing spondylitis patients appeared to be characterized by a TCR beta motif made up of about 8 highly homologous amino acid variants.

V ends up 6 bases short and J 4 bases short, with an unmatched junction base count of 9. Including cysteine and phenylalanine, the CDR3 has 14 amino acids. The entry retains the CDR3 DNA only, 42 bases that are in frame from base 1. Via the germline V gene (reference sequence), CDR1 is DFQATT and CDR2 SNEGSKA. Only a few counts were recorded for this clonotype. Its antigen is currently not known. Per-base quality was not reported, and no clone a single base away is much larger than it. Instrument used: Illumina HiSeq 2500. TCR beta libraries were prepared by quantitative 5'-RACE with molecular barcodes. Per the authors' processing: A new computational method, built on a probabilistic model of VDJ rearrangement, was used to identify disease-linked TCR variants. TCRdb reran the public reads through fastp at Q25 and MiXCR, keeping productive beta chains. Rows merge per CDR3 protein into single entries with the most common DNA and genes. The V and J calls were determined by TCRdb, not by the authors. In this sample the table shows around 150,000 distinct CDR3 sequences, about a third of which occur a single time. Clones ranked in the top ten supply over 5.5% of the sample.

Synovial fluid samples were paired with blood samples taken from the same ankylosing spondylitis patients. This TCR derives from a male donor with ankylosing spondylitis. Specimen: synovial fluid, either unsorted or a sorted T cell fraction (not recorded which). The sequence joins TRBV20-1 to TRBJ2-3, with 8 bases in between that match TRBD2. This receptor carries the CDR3 CSATRAGVADTQYF. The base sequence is TGCAGTGCCACGCGAGCGGGAGTCGCAGATACGCAGTATTTT.